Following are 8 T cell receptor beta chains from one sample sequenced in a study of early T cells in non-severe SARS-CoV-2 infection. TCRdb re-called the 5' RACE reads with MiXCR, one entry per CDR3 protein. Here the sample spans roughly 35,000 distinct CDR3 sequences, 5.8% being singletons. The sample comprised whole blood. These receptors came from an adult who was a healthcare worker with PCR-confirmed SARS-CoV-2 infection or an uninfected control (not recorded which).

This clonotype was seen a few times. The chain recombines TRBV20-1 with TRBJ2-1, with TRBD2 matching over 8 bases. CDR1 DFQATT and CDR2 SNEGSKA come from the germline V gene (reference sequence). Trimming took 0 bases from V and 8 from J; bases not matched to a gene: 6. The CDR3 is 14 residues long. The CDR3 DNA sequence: TGCAGTGCTAGAGATATCGGGGGGGCCTATGAGCAGTTCTTC. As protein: CSARDIGGAYEQFF.

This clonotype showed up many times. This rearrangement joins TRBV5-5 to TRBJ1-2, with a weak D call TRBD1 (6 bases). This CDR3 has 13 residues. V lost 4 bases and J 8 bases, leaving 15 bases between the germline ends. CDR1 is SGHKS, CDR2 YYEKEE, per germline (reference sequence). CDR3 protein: CASSGGPSEGYTF. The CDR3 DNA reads TGTGCCAGCAGCGGGGGCCCCTCCGAGGGCTACACCTTC.

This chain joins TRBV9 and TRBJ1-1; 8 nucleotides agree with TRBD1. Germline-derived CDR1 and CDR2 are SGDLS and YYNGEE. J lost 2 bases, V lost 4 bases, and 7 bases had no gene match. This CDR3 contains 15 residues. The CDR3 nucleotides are TGTGCCAGCAGCCCCCAAGGGACAGGTAACACTGAAGCTTTCTTT. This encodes CASSPQGTGNTEAFF.

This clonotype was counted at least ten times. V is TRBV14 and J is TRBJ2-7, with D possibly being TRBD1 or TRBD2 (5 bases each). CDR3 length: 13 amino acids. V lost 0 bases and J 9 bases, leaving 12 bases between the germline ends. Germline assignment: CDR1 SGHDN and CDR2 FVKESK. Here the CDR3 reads CASSQERGSWQYF. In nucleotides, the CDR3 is TGTGCCAGCAGCCAAGAGAGGGGTTCTTGGCAGTACTTC.

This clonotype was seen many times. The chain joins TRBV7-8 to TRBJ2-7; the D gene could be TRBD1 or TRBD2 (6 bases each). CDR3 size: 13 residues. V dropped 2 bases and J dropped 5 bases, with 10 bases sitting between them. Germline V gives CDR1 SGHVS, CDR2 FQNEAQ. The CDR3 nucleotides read TGTGCCAGCAGCTTACCGGGGGCAGACGAGCAGTACTTC. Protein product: CASSLPGADEQYF.

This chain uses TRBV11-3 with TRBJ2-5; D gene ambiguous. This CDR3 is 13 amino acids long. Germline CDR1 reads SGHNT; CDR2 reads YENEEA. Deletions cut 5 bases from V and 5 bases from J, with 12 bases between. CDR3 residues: CASSPPGSETQYF. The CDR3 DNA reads TGTGCCAGCAGCCCCCCGGGCTCGGAGACCCAGTACTTC.

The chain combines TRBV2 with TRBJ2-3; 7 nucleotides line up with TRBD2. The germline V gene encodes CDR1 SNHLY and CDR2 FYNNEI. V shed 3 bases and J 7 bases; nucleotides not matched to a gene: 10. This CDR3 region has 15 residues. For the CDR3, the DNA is TGTGCCAGCAGTGATGCGGGAGTAGCGCAATATACGCAGTATTTT. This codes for CASSDAGVAQYTQYF. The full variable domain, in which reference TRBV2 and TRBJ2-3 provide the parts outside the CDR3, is EPEVTQTPSHQVTQMGQEVILRCVPISNHLYFYWYRQILGQKVEFLVSFYNNEISEKSEIFDDQFSVERPDGSNFTLKIRSTKLEDSAMYFCASSDAGVAQYTQYFGPGTRLTVL.

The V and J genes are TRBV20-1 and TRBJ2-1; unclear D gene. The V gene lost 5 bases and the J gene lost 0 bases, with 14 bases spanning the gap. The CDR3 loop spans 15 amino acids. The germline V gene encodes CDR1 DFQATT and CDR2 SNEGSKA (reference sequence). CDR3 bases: TGCAGTGCTCAAACGACGGCCGCCTCCTACAATGAGCAGTTCTTC. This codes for CSAQTTAASYNEQFF.